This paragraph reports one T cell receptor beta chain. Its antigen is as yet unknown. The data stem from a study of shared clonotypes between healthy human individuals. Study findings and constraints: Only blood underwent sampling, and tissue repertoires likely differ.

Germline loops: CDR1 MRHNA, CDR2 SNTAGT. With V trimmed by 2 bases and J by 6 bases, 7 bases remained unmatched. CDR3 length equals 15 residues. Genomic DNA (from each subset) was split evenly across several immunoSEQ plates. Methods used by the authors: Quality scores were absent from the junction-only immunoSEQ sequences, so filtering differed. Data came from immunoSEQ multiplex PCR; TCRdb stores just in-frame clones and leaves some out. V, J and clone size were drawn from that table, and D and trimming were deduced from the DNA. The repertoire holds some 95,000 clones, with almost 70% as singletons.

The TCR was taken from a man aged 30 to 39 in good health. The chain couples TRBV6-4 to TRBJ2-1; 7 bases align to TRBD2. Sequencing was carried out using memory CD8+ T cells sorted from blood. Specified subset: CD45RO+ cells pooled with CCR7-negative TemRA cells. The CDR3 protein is CASSDVPSGGNEQFF. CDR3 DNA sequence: TGTGCCAGCAGTGACGTCCCTTCGGGGGGCAATGAGCAGTTCTTC.